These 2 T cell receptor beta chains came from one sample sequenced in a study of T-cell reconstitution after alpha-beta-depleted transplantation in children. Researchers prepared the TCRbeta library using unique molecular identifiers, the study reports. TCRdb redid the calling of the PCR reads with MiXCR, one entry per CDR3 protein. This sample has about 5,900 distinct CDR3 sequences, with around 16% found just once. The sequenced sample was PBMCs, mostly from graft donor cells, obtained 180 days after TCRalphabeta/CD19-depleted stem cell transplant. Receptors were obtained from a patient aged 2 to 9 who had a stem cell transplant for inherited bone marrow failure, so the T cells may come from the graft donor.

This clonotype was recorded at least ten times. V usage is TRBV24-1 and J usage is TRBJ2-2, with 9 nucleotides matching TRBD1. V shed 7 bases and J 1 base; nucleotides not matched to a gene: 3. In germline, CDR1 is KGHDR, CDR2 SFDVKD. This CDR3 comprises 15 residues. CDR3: CATRGTGKNTGELFF. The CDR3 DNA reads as TGTGCCACCAGGGGGACAGGGAAGAACACCGGGGAGCTGTTTTTT.

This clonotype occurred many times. CDR3 in DNA: TGTGCCAGCAGCTTAGGGCGAACTAACTATGGCTACACCTTC. This translates into CASSLGRTNYGYTF. This chain uses TRBV7-9 with TRBJ1-2, with unresolved D. This CDR3 contains 14 residues. V lost 1 base and J lost 0, with 6 bases in between. Germline V lookup: CDR1 SEHNR, CDR2 FQNEAQ (reference sequence).